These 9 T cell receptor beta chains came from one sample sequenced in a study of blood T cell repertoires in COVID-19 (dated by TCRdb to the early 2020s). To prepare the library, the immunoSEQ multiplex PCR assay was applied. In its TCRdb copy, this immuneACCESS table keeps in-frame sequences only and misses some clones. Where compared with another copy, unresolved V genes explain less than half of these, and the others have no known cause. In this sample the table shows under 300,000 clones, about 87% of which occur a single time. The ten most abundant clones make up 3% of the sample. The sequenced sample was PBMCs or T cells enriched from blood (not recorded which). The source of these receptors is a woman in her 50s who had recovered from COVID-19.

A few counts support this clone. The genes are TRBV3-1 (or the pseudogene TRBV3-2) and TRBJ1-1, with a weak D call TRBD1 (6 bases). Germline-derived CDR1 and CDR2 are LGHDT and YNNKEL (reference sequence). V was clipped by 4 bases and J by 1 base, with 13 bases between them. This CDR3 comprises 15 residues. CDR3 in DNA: TGTGCCAGCAGCCCGTGGGACACACCGAACACTGAAGCTTTCTTT. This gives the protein CASSPWDTPNTEAFF.

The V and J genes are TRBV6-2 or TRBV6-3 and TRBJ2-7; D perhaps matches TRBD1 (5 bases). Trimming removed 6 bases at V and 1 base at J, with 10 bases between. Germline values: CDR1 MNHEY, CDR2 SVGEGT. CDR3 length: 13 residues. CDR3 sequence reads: CASSARQSYEQYF. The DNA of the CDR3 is TGTGCCAGCAGCGCCCGACAGTCCTACGAGCAGTACTTC.

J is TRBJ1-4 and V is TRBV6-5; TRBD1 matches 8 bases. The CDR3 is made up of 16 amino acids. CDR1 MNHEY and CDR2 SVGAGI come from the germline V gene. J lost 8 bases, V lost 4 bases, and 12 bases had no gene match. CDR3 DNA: TGTGCCAGCAGTTCTCAAGCGACAGGGGAGAGGGAAAAACTGTTTTTT. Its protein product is CASSSQATGEREKLFF.

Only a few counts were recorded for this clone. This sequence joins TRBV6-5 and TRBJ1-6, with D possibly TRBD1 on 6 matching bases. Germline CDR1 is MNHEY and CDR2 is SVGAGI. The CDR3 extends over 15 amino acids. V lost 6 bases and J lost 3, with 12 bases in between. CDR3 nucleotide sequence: TGTGCCAGCAGACCCCGGACAGTCTATAATTCACCCCTCCACTTT. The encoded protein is CASRPRTVYNSPLHF.

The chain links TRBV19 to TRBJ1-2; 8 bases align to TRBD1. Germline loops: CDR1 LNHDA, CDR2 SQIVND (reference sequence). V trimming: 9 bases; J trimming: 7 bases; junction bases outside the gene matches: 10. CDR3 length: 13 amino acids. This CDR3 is CASQDREGGGYTF. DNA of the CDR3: TGTGCCAGCCAGGACAGGGAAGGAGGTGGCTACACCTTC. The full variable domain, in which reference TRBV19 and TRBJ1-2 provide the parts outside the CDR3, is DGGITQSPKYLFRKEGQNVTLSCEQNLNHDAMYWYRQDPGQGLRLIYYSQIVNDFQKGDIAEGYSVSREKKESFPLTVTSAQKNPTAFYLCASQDREGGGYTFGSGTRLTVV.

CDR3 sequence (DNA): TGTGCCAGTAGTATAGCCCGAGGTAGCACAGATACGCAGTATTTT. It codes for CASSIARGSTDTQYF. V gene TRBV19 combines with J gene TRBJ2-3; D call uncertain. Germline-derived CDR1 and CDR2 are LNHDA and SQIVND (reference sequence). Trimming stripped 1 base from V and 0 bases from J, with 8 bases between. There are 15 residues in the CDR3.

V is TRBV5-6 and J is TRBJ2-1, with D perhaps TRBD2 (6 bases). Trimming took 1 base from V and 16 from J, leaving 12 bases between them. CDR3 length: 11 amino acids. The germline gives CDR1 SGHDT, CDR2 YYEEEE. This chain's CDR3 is CASSLYGLFFF. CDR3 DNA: TGTGCCAGCAGCTTGTACGGACTATTCTTCTTC.

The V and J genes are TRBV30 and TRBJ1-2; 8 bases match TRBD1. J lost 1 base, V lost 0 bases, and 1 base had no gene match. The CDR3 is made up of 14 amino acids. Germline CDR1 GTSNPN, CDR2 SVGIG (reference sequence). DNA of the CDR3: TGTGCCTGGAGTGTACAGGGGGTTAACTATGGCTACACCTTC. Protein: CAWSVQGVNYGYTF.

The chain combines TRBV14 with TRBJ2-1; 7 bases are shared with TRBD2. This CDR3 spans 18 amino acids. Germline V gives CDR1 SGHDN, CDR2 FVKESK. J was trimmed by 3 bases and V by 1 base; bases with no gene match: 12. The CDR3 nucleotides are TGTGCCAGCAGCCAAGTACGGGGAGGCGGGAGAGTCTACAATGAGCAGTTCTTC. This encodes CASSQVRGGGRVYNEQFF.